What follows describes a single T cell receptor beta chain. J was trimmed by 7 bases and V by 6 bases; bases with no gene match: 14. CDR1 is MNHEY, CDR2 SMNVEV, per germline (reference sequence). The CDR3 is 15 amino acids. The data were obtained in a study of shared T cell receptors in the human thymus. Clones were read by immunoSEQ multiplex PCR, and TCRdb kept only the in-frame ones, dropping some. The table records hundreds of thousands of clones, approximately 80% of them present only once. A further study also used this sample, focusing on human thymus T cells. This second study says: From resections taken during corrective heart surgery, the thymus tissue was obtained. Among thymic and blood repertoires, usage of V and J genes appeared biased. Related research reported highly overlapping thymic repertoires among unrelated individuals.

V gene TRBV27 combines with J gene TRBJ1-2; 7 bases are shared with TRBD1. Material: thymocytes. This receptor was identified in a boy under two years old with a congenital heart defect. The CDR3: CASSPIGGQSGGYTF. The DNA for the CDR3 is TGTGCCAGCAGCCCTATTGGGGGACAGAGCGGTGGCTACACCTTC.